Each of the 6 T cell receptor beta chains below was sequenced from the same sample in a study of tissue T cells after allogeneic stem cell transplantation. Time point in this sample: mouse harvest day 14 after allogeneic transplant. Mouse grafts combined 10^7 T-cell-depleted bone marrow cells with 10^6 splenic CD5+ T cells. The table came from immunoSEQ multiplex PCR; TCRdb's copy has only in-frame clones and leaves some out. The sample has approximately 4,900 clones, around 45% seen once; the top ten hold 22%. Sequencing used gut tissue. The receptors were gathered from a female BALB/c mouse given C57BL/6 T cells with graft-versus-host disease after an allogeneic hematopoietic cell transplant.

This clone was counted only a few times. Gene labels here are mouse ones. The observed sequence ends 1 residue before the CDR3 terminus, with the missing tail filled in from the germline J gene. The chain recombines TRBV13-1 with TRBJ2-5, with D perhaps TRBD2 (6 bases). The ends were cut back, 0 bases at V and 2 bases at J, with 7 bases in the middle. CDR3 size: 14 residues. Germline-derived CDR1 and CDR2 are NSHNY and SYGAGN. The CDR3 spells CASSDAGVQDTQYF. The sequenced CDR3 bases are TGTGCCAGCAGTGATGCTGGGGTCCAAGACACCCAGTAC.

This clone was counted a few times. Gene names and germline refer to mouse. From the germline J gene comes the end of the CDR3, since the read stops 1 residue before it. The rearrangement uses TRBV26 and TRBJ2-1; 7 positions match TRBD1. V gave up 2 bases and J gave up 5 bases; unmatched junction bases: 0. Germline CDR1 KGHPV, CDR2 FQNQEV (reference sequence). This CDR3 region has 13 residues. The sequenced CDR3 bases are TGTGCCAGCAGTCTGGGACAGGATGCTGAGCAGTTC. This gives the protein CASSLGQDAEQF. The CDR3 as a whole reads CASSLGQDAEQFF.

This clone was observed a few times. The genes and germline here are from mouse. The read is 1 residue too short to cover the CDR3 end, so that end is filled in from the germline J gene. This rearrangement joins TRBV13-2 to TRBJ2-1; maybe TRBD2 (6 bases). Germline V gene sequence: CDR1 NNHNN, CDR2 SYGAGS (reference sequence). V gave up 5 bases and J gave up 1 base, with 13 bases separating them. The CDR3 is made up of 15 amino acids. The CDR3 reads CASGESGGNYAEQFF. Partial CDR3 DNA: TGTGCCAGCGGGGAGAGCGGGGGGAACTATGCTGAGCAGTTC.

This clone is medium-sized within its sample. Any gene name here is a mouse gene name. The CDR3 end is not reached by the read, which stops 1 residue before it; the germline J gene fills it in. Other DNA sequences in this sample translate to the same CDR3. The chain is built from TRBV26 and TRBJ1-3; D possibly corresponds to TRBD1 (6 bases). The V gene lost 3 bases and the J gene lost 1 base, with 7 bases spanning the gap. The CDR3 runs to 14 residues. CDR1 and CDR2 (germline): KGHPV, FQNQEV (reference sequence). Partial CDR3 DNA: TGTGCCAGCAGTCTCAGGGGATCTGGAAATACGCTCTAT. It translates to CASSLRGSGNTLY. The whole CDR3 region reads CASSLRGSGNTLYF.

In regard to this clone: Mouse gene names and germline throughout. The read gets to within 1 residue of the CDR3 end, and the germline J gene fills in the rest. The rearrangement uses TRBV26 and TRBJ2-2; the D gene is possibly TRBD1 (6 bases). Germline-derived CDR1 and CDR2 are KGHPV and FQNQEV (reference sequence). V dropped 3 bases and J dropped 2 bases, with 7 bases sitting between them. This CDR3 region has 14 residues. The sequenced CDR3 bases are TGTGCCAGCAGTCTCACAGGGAACACCGGGCAGCTCTAC. Amino acid sequence: CASSLTGNTGQLY. The CDR3 in its entirety is CASSLTGNTGQLYF. The whole variable domain, remainder taken from reference TRBV26 and TRBJ2-2, is NSKVIQTPRYLVKGQGQKAKMRCIPEKGHPVVFWYQQNKNNEFKFLINFQNQEVLQQIDMTEKRFSAECPSNSPCSLEIQSSEAGDSALYLCASSLTGNTGQLYFGEGSKLTVL.

As concerns this clone: Germline and genes: mouse. The CDR3 end lies 1 residue beyond the end of the read and is filled in from the germline J gene. The chain carries TRBV16 and TRBJ2-7; unclear D gene. The CDR3 covers 12 residues. The germline V gene encodes CDR1 SGHSA and CDR2 FRNQAP. V shed 2 bases and J shed 0 bases, with 2 bases lying between them. Incomplete CDR3 DNA: TGTGCAAGCAGCTTAAGCTCCTATGAACAGTAC. This sequence encodes CASSLSSYEQY. The entire CDR3 is CASSLSSYEQYF.